This is a list of T cell receptor beta chains from one sample in a study of blood T cell repertoires in COVID-19. Profiled with immunoSEQ multiplex PCR; TCRdb holds only in-frame clones, not every one. This table holds about 90,000 clones, 76% found once. Sequenced: peripheral blood. The receptors derive from a man aged 70-80 years with acute or convalescent COVID-19. CDR3s include the opening cysteine and the closing phenylalanine or tryptophan. The D gene is left open where the match is weak. Rows may omit the clone size; those that give it use once, few, many or a size class.

j_call d_call v_call clone_size cdr3_aa cdr3_nt
TRBJ1-6 NA TRBV5-5 NA CASSFGRTYSPLHF TGTGCCAGCAGTTTCGGACGGACTTATTCACCCCTCCACTTT
TRBJ1-5 NA TRBV19 few CASSPGVGIIQHF TGTGCCAGTAGTCCGGGAGTTGGGATCATTCAGCATTTT
TRBJ1-4 NA TRBV28 NA CASSLIGDLLASNEKLFF TGTGCCAGCAGTTTGATAGGGGACCTACTAGCTAGCAATGAAAAACTGTTTTTT
TRBJ1-5 TRBD1 TRBV24-1 once CATSDGQGINQPQHF TGTGCCACCAGTGATGGACAGGGTATTAATCAGCCCCAGCATTTT
TRBJ2-5 TRBD2 TRBV5-6 NA CASSTFGTSGQETQYF TGTGCCAGCAGCACCTTCGGGACTAGCGGACAAGAGACCCAGTACTTC
TRBJ2-1 NA TRBV2 NA CATAESSYNEQFF TGTGCCACCGCGGAGAGCTCCTACAATGAGCAGTTCTTC
TRBJ1-1 NA TRBV12-5 few CASGLVGGTEAFF TGTGCTAGTGGTTTGGTAGGGGGCACTGAAGCTTTCTTT
TRBJ2-1 TRBD1 TRBV11-3 NA CASSPRWGTGGNEQFF TGTGCCAGCAGCCCCCGATGGGGGACAGGGGGCAATGAGCAGTTCTTC
TRBJ2-3 TRBD2 TRBV6-4 few CASSDPGSGGAPSDTQYF TGTGCCAGCAGTGACCCTGGTAGCGGGGGGGCCCCGTCAGATACGCAGTATTTT
TRBJ2-3 NA TRBV19 NA CASSITRTSTDTQYF TGTGCCAGTAGTATAACGCGGACTAGCACAGATACGCAGTATTTT
TRBJ2-7 NA TRBV12-2 NA CASRRTGPEEVSYEQYF TGTGCAAGTCGTCGGACAGGCCCTGAGGAAGTTTCCTACGAGCAGTACTTC
TRBJ2-2 TRBD2 TRBV9 NA CASSPLAGLAGFTGELFF TGTGCCAGCAGCCCCCTGGCTGGGCTAGCGGGCTTCACCGGGGAGCTGTTTTTT
TRBJ1-3 NA TRBV12-3/TRBV12-4 NA CASSGRTGNTIYF TGTGCCAGCAGTGGGAGGACTGGAAACACCATATATTTT
TRBJ1-3 TRBD1 TRBV28 NA CASSFSVGQGSGNTIYF TGTGCCAGCAGTTTTTCCGTTGGACAGGGCTCTGGAAACACCATATATTTT
TRBJ1-5 NA TRBV6-1 NA CASSGTVVYSNQPQHF TGTGCCAGCAGTGGGACAGTCGTTTATAGCAATCAGCCCCAGCATTTT
TRBJ2-1 TRBD1 TRBV2 NA CASSKPGQGWRATYNEQFF TGTGCCAGCAGTAAACCGGGACAGGGCTGGCGGGCTACCTACAATGAGCAGTTCTTC
TRBJ1-1 NA TRBV5-1 NA CASRFREARGTNTEAFF TGCGCCAGCAGGTTCCGGGAGGCAAGGGGTACGAACACTGAAGCTTTCTTT
TRBJ1-1 NA TRBV28 NA CASSLGGFEAFF TGTGCCAGCAGTTTAGGGGGGTTTGAAGCTTTCTTT
TRBJ2-1 NA TRBV27 NA CASRGGRQSYNEQFF TGTGCCAGCAGGGGGGGACGCCAATCCTACAATGAGCAGTTCTTC
TRBJ1-2 NA TRBV2 NA CASTDPRDLYYGYTF TGTGCCAGCACCGACCCCCGGGATCTGTACTATGGCTACACCTTC
TRBJ1-5 NA TRBV29-1 NA CSVEFRGWDSNQPQHF TGCAGCGTTGAGTTTAGGGGGTGGGATAGCAATCAGCCCCAGCATTTT
TRBJ1-2 NA TRBV19 NA CASSPGIGYGYTF TGTGCCAGTAGTCCCGGGATAGGCTATGGCTACACCTTC
TRBJ1-2 NA TRBV6-5 NA CASSFAGRYGYTF TGTGCCAGCAGTTTCGCAGGCCGATATGGCTACACCTTC
TRBJ2-2 TRBD1 TRBV11-2 NA CASGYRGNTGELFF TGTGCCAGCGGATACAGGGGGAACACCGGGGAGCTGTTTTTT
TRBJ2-5 NA TRBV19 NA CASSLMGHQETQYF TGTGCCAGTAGTTTAATGGGGCATCAAGAGACCCAGTACTTC
TRBJ1-6 NA TRBV21-1 NA CASSSPLDRKGRNNSPLHF TGTGCCAGCAGCTCTCCCCTGGACAGGAAGGGTAGAAATAATTCACCCCTCCACTTT
TRBJ1-1 NA TRBV7-2 NA CASRGGGGTEAFF TGTGCCAGCAGGGGAGGCGGTGGGACTGAAGCTTTCTTT
TRBJ1-6 TRBD1 TRBV15 NA CATSRALGLGQIYNSPLHF TGTGCCACCAGCAGAGCGCTAGGGCTGGGACAGATCTATAATTCACCCCTCCACTTT
TRBJ2-5 NA TRBV7-9 NA CASSLGFGIDGRETQYF TGTGCCAGCAGCTTAGGTTTCGGGATTGATGGCCGAGAGACCCAGTACTTC
TRBJ2-7 NA TRBV28 NA CASRETGDEQYF TGTGCCAGCAGGGAAACGGGGGACGAGCAGTACTTC
TRBJ2-2 TRBD2 TRBV24-1 NA CATSAPGGLTGELFF TGTGCCACCAGTGCCCCGGGGGGGCTCACCGGGGAGCTGTTTTTT
TRBJ2-2 TRBD2 TRBV6-1 once CASSGESGGRFSPGELFF TGTGCCAGCAGTGGGGAGTCGGGAGGGCGGTTCAGTCCCGGGGAGCTGTTTTTT
TRBJ1-2 NA TRBV20-1 few CSAQPGYGYTF TGCAGTGCTCAGCCGGGGTATGGCTACACCTTC
TRBJ2-1 NA TRBV30 NA CAWRVGSNEQFF TGTGCCTGGAGGGTGGGGAGCAATGAGCAGTTCTTC
TRBJ2-1 NA TRBV19 NA CASSLYREGNEQFF TGTGCCAGTAGTCTTTACAGGGAGGGCAATGAGCAGTTCTTC
TRBJ2-3 NA TRBV3-1/TRBV3-2 NA CASSQGGVVADTQYF TGTGCCAGCAGCCAAGGGGGGGTCGTTGCAGATACGCAGTATTTT